These 30 T cell receptor beta chains were all obtained from the same sample, sequenced in a study of CD8 T cells in ankylosing spondylitis. Study observations and caveats: Characteristic of ankylosing spondylitis blood, it appeared, was a TCR beta motif comprising about eight highly homologous variants.

These receptors' targets are unknown. TCRdb re-called the 5' RACE reads with MiXCR, one entry per CDR3 protein. The data hold approximately 400,000 distinct CDR3 sequences, with about 25% observed a single time. The sequenced sample was blood, either unsorted or a sorted T cell fraction (not recorded which). These receptors originate from a male donor with ankylosing spondylitis.

This clonotype was counted only a few times. The J gene is TRBJ1-6, the V gene TRBV28; 9 nucleotides align to TRBD1. Germline assignment: CDR1 MDHEN and CDR2 SYDVKM. V was clipped by 4 bases and J by 9 bases; unmatched bases: 10. This CDR3 contains 16 residues. DNA of the CDR3: TGTGCCAGCAGTTCGGGACAGGGCGGCGTGGGTTCACCCCTCCACTTT. As protein: CASSSGQGGVGSPLHF.

The chain is built from TRBV2 and TRBJ2-5, with 7 bases that match TRBD1. Germline CDR1 reads SNHLY; CDR2 reads FYNNEI. CDR3 length equals 13 residues. Trimming cost V 5 bases and J 3 bases; bases outside gene matches: 3. The CDR3 DNA is TGTGCCAGCAGTTATGACAGGGAAGAGACCCAGTACTTC. This encodes CASSYDREETQYF.

This chain links TRBV2 with TRBJ2-3, with D hard to call. This CDR3 is built from 15 residues. Germline CDR1 SNHLY, CDR2 FYNNEI. Between the trimmed V and J ends, which lost 8 bases and 4 bases, there was a span of 19 bases. The DNA for the CDR3 is TGTGCCAGCGAGATTAGTGCGCAATTCCCAGATACGCAGTATTTT. It encodes CASEISAQFPDTQYF.

J is TRBJ2-2 and V is TRBV5-1; D assignment may be TRBD1 or TRBD2 (5 bases each). V was trimmed by 2 bases and J by 6 bases, leaving 23 bases between them. This CDR3 is 18 amino acids long. Germline loops: CDR1 SGHRS, CDR2 YFSETQ. CDR3 protein: CASSFFGTSRVWAGELFF. In nucleotides, the CDR3 is TGCGCCAGCAGCTTTTTCGGGACGTCGCGGGTCTGGGCCGGGGAGCTGTTTTTT.

The sample holds one count of this clonotype. This sequence joins TRBV24-1 and TRBJ2-3; 14 bases fit TRBD2. The length of the CDR3 is 19 residues. CDR1 and CDR2 (germline): KGHDR, SFDVKD. The V gene end was trimmed by 5 bases and the J gene end by 1 base; junction bases not matched to a gene: 10. The CDR3 region has the DNA TGTGCCACCAGTGGCTTGACTAGCGGGAGGGCCCTCGGCACAGATACGCAGTATTTT. Its protein product is CATSGLTSGRALGTDTQYF.

This clonotype has just a few counts. This rearrangement joins TRBV5-1 to TRBJ2-6; the D is unclear. Trimming shortened V by 1 base and J by 7 bases, and 15 bases separated the two germline ends. Germline-derived CDR1 and CDR2 are SGHRS and YFSETQ. The CDR3 is made up of 16 amino acids. CDR3 protein: CASSLKPPSEANVLTF. The CDR3 nucleotides are TGCGCCAGCAGCTTGAAACCTCCCTCTGAAGCCAACGTCCTGACTTTC.

This clonotype was picked up one time. This chain connects TRBV20-1 to TRBJ2-7; 14 bases line up with TRBD2. CDR1 is DFQATT and CDR2 is SNEGSKA in the germline V gene (reference sequence). The CDR3 covers 17 residues. V dropped 1 base and J dropped 0; count of bases not matched to a gene: 5. This CDR3 is CSARGGTSGSPSYEQYF. CDR3 coding DNA: TGCAGTGCTAGAGGCGGGACTAGCGGGAGTCCCTCCTACGAGCAGTACTTC.

The chain uses TRBV7-9 and TRBJ2-5; possibly TRBD1 for D (7 bases). The CDR3 runs 17 residues. Germline CDR1 SEHNR, CDR2 FQNEAQ (reference sequence). V lost 3 bases and J 5 bases, leaving 22 bases between the germline ends. In DNA, the CDR3 is TGTGCCAGCAGCTTTATTGTATCCGGAGGGGGCAGGGAGACCCAGTACTTC. Translation gives CASSFIVSGGGRETQYF.

CDR3: CASSLRQGEPQHF. The CDR3 region has the DNA TGCGCCAGCAGCTTGCGCCAGGGCGAGCCCCAGCATTTT. This chain links TRBV5-1 with TRBJ1-5; possibly TRBD1 for D (5 bases). CDR1 SGHRS and CDR2 YFSETQ come from the germline V gene. The CDR3 extends over 13 amino acids. V was cut by 1 base and J by 8 bases, with 10 bases left in between.

J is TRBJ1-5 and V is TRBV10-2, with a tentative D call TRBD1 (6 bases). This CDR3 has 13 residues. Germline CDR1 WSHSY, CDR2 SAAADI. V lost 6 bases and J lost 3, with 9 bases in between. CDR3 DNA: TGCGCCAGCAGCGGACAGTTCAATCAGCCCCAGCATTTT. It specifies CASSGQFNQPQHF.

The genes are TRBV5-1 and TRBJ2-3; D unresolved. Looked up from germline, CDR1 is SGHRS and CDR2 is YFSETQ. V lost 1 base and J lost 5, with 8 bases in between. CDR3 size: 13 residues. For the CDR3, the DNA is TGCGCCAGCAGCTTGTCCCAGAAAGATACGCAGTATTTT. Encoded protein: CASSLSQKDTQYF.

This clonotype was seen more than once but under ten times. The chain couples TRBV5-5 to TRBJ1-1, with D unclear. Germline V gives CDR1 SGHKS, CDR2 YYEKEE (reference sequence). This CDR3 is 13 amino acids long. V was shortened by 2 bases and J by 6 bases, with 11 bases between the two germline ends. The CDR3 sequence is CASSLNPEAEAFF. CDR3 nucleotides: TGTGCCAGCAGCTTAAACCCTGAGGCTGAAGCTTTCTTT.

The chain links TRBV7-9 to TRBJ2-3; D possibly matches TRBD1 or TRBD2 (5 bases each). Germline loops: CDR1 SEHNR, CDR2 FQNEAQ (reference sequence). CDR3 length: 15 residues. The germline V and J ends were trimmed by 2 bases and 6 bases, with 15 bases remaining between them. CDR3 DNA sequence: TGTGCCAGCAGCTTATTTGAGGGGATAAAGGATACGCAGTATTTT. It translates to CASSLFEGIKDTQYF.

The chain has TRBV15 and TRBJ1-2, with a weak D call TRBD1 (6 bases). The CDR3 is 15 amino acids. The ends were cut back, 0 bases at V and 7 bases at J, with 15 bases in the middle. CDR1 and CDR2 (germline): LNHNV, YYDKDF (reference sequence). CDR3 nucleotides: TGTGCCACCAGCAGAGATACGGGGGGCTATGGTGGCTACACCTTC. It translates to CATSRDTGGYGGYTF. Drawing the rest from reference TRBV15 and TRBJ1-2, the complete variable domain is DAMVIQNPRYQVTQFGKPVTLSCSQTLNHNVMYWYQQKSSQAPKLLFHYYDKDFNNEADTPDNFQSRRPNTSFCFLDIRSPGLGDTAMYLCATSRDTGGYGGYTFGSGTRLTVV.

The genes are TRBV12-3 or TRBV12-4 and TRBJ2-3; no reliable D call. V gave up 4 bases and J gave up 8 bases, with 16 bases separating them. The CDR3 has 14 amino acids. In DNA form, the CDR3 reads TGTGCCAGCAGTTACTCCCTTGAATTGGGTACGCAGTATTTT. It yields the protein CASSYSLELGTQYF.

At least ten counts were recorded for this clonotype. This sequence joins TRBV5-1 and TRBJ2-2, with D uncertain. CDR1 SGHRS and CDR2 YFSETQ come from the germline V gene. CDR3 length: 13 amino acids. With 5 bases removed from V and 5 bases from J, the gap between germline ends came to 10 bases. CDR3 nucleotide sequence: TGCGCCAGCAGTCCCGATGGGACCGGGGAGCTGTTTTTT. Amino acids: CASSPDGTGELFF.

This clonotype was detected a few times. The J gene is TRBJ2-3, the V gene TRBV20-1; no clear D. V shed 5 bases and J shed 0 bases, with 12 bases lying between them. Germline V CDR1 and CDR2: DFQATT, SNEGSKA (reference sequence). CDR3 size: 14 residues. As DNA, the CDR3 is TGCAGTGCTCGAGGCGGAGCTAGCACAGATACGCAGTATTTT. This translates into CSARGGASTDTQYF.

DNA of the CDR3: TGTGCCAGCAGCTCTCTAGCGGGAGCGTCGACCCCCACAGATACGCAGTATTTT. Protein product: CASSSLAGASTPTDTQYF. The genes are TRBV11-2 and TRBJ2-3; TRBD2 aligns across 10 bases. Germline loops: CDR1 SGHAT, CDR2 FQNNGV. The CDR3 covers 18 residues. The junction had 12 bases not matched to a gene; V was cut back by 4 bases and J by 2 bases. Full variable domain (rest looked up from reference TRBV11-2 and TRBJ2-3): EAGVAQSPRYKIIEKRQSVAFWCNPISGHATLYWYQQILGQGPKLLIQFQNNGVVDDSQLPKDRFSAERLKGVDSTLKIQPAKLEDSAVYLCASSSLAGASTPTDTQYFGPGTRLTVL.

The genes are TRBV7-2 and TRBJ1-2; no clear D gene. Trimming left V 1 base short and J 0 bases short, with 9 bases between. The CDR3 covers 15 residues. Germline V gene sequence: CDR1 SGHTA, CDR2 FQGNSA. The CDR3 DNA reads TGTGCCAGCAGCTTAGGGTCCCCAGCTAACTATGGCTACACCTTC. Protein product: CASSLGSPANYGYTF.

This clonotype was counted a single time. The chain employs TRBV30 and TRBJ2-3; 8 bases align to TRBD2. This CDR3 is built from 15 residues. The germline CDR1 and CDR2 sequences are GTSNPN and SVGIG (reference sequence). Germline trimming cut 0 bases from V and 2 bases from J; bases unmatched to any gene: 4. The CDR3 spells CAWSVGLANTDTQYF. As DNA, the CDR3 is TGTGCCTGGAGTGTCGGACTAGCCAACACAGATACGCAGTATTTT.

J is TRBJ2-4 and V is TRBV5-1; D tentatively reads TRBD1 or TRBD2 (5 bases each). Germline V gene data show CDR1 as SGHRS and CDR2 as YFSETQ. This CDR3 spans 14 amino acids. V lost 1 base and J lost 8, with 13 bases in between. DNA of the CDR3: TGCGCCAGCAGCTTGAGAGGGAGAGGGGACATTCAGTACTTC. Translation: CASSLRGRGDIQYF.

This clonotype came up a few times. The chain couples TRBV4-1 to TRBJ2-3, with 7 bases aligning to TRBD2. The CDR3 is made up of 14 amino acids. Germline lookup yields CDR1 MGHRA and CDR2 YSYEKL. Trimming removed 6 bases from V and 0 bases from J; junction bases left unmatched: 3. CDR3 nucleotide sequence: TGCGCCAGCAGGCATAGCGGGAGCACAGATACGCAGTATTTT. Protein: CASRHSGSTDTQYF.

V usage is TRBV20-1 and J usage is TRBJ2-7, with TRBD2 matching over 14 bases. This CDR3 region has 16 residues. Germline loops: CDR1 DFQATT, CDR2 SNEGSKA (reference sequence). Unmatched junction bases numbered 11, after V lost 3 bases and J lost 7 bases. The CDR3 spells CSARRYMTSGRGEQYF. The CDR3 nucleotides read TGCAGTGCTAGGAGATATATGACTAGCGGGAGGGGAGAGCAGTACTTC.

Only a few counts were recorded for this clonotype. The chain's CDR3 is CASSQVGDGYTF. The CDR3 coding sequence is TGTGCCAGCAGCCAAGTAGGGGATGGCTACACCTTC. The chain combines TRBV3-1 with TRBJ1-2; D is perhaps TRBD1 (5 bases). The germline CDR1 and CDR2 sequences are LGHDT and YNNKEL (reference sequence). The length of the CDR3 is 12 residues. The V and J ends lost 1 base and 6 bases respectively, with 6 bases between them.

V gene TRBV6-5 combines with J gene TRBJ1-1; D call uncertain. The CDR3 length is 14 residues. Trimming removed 7 bases from V and 0 bases from J, with 12 bases in between. Germline lookup yields CDR1 MNHEY and CDR2 SVGAGI. The CDR3 loop is CASNSREVNTEAFF. CDR3 in DNA: TGTGCCAGCAATTCTCGGGAGGTGAACACTGAAGCTTTCTTT.

The chain recombines TRBV5-1 with TRBJ2-3, with 9 nucleotides matching TRBD2. CDR1 is SGHRS and CDR2 is YFSETQ in the germline V gene. The CDR3 covers 17 residues. The ends lost 4 bases at V and 6 bases at J; junction bases unmatched: 15. The CDR3 loop is CASSENAGLALKDTQYF. Here the CDR3 DNA reads TGCGCCAGCAGCGAAAATGCGGGACTAGCCCTCAAGGATACGCAGTATTTT.

The gene calls are TRBV7-2 and TRBJ2-1; 9 nucleotides agree with TRBD1. CDR1 SGHTA and CDR2 FQGNSA come from the germline V gene. V trimming: 6 bases; J trimming: 2 bases; junction bases outside the gene matches: 5. This CDR3 is 15 amino acids long. CDR3 sequence reads: CASRDTGGAYNEQFF. The CDR3 DNA follows: TGTGCCAGCAGGGATACAGGGGGCGCCTACAATGAGCAGTTCTTC.

This clonotype has just a few counts. The chain is built from TRBV10-2 and TRBJ2-7, with TRBD2 matching 11 bases. The germline gives CDR1 WSHSY, CDR2 SAAADI. The CDR3 contains 15 residues. Trimming cost V 6 bases and J 4 bases; bases outside gene matches: 8. CDR3 region: CASRLSGRAGYEQYF. DNA of the CDR3: TGCGCCAGCAGGCTTAGCGGGAGGGCCGGGTACGAGCAGTACTTC.

The chain carries TRBV12-3 or TRBV12-4 and TRBJ2-1; TRBD1 matches 8 bases. CDR3 length: 14 residues. Trimming cost V 3 bases and J 9 bases; bases outside gene matches: 7. The CDR3 DNA reads as TGTGCCAGCAGTTTGGACAGGGTAGGCGGTGAGCAGTTCTTC. Protein: CASSLDRVGGEQFF.

J is TRBJ1-5 and V is TRBV2, with 9 positions matching TRBD1. Trimming cost V 4 bases and J 7 bases; bases outside gene matches: 5. Germline-derived CDR1 and CDR2 are SNHLY and FYNNEI. The CDR3 runs to 14 residues. The DNA of the CDR3 is TGTGCCAGCAGTGGGACAGGGGTAGGGCAGCCCCAGCATTTT. Protein sequence: CASSGTGVGQPQHF.